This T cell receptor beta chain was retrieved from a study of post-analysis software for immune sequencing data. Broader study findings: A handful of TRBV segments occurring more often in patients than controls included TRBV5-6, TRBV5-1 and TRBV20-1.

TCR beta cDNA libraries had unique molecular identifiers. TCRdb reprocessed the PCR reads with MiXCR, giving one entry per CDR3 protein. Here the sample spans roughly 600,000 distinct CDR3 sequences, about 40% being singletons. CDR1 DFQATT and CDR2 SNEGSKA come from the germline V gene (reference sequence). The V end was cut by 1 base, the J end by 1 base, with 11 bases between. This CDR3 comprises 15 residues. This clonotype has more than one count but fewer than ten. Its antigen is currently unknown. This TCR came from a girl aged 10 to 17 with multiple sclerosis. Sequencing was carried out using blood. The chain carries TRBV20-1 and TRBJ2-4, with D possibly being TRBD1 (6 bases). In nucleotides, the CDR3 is TGCAGTGCTAGAGGACAGGACTGGGCCAAAAACATTCAGTACTTC. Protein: CSARGQDWAKNIQYF.